The source of this T cell receptor beta chain is a study of CXCR3-negative and CXCR3-positive naive CD8 T cells. Findings of the study overall: TRBV-TRBJ usage was alike in naive CXCR3-negative and CXCR3-positive cells but differed in memory cells. A higher hydrophobicity marked the TRB CDR3s of CXCR3-positive naive cells versus CXCR3-negative naive cells. PBMCs showed partially decreased CXCR3 expression after cryopreservation, and most assays used fresh PBMCs.

It was by 5' RACE with UMI labels that the TRB cDNA libraries were prepared. TCRdb derives one entry per CDR3 protein from the 5' RACE reads, leaving out DNA. Its clone listing holds about 98,000 distinct CDR3 sequences. On this clonotype itself: The antigen remains undetermined.

CD45RO-CCR7+CD27+CD95- characterized naive CD8+ T cells. Germline assignment: CDR1 MGHDK and CDR2 SYGVNS. The CDR3 has 12 amino acids. This clonotype originated in a human donor in good health. Some clones in this sample may be carry-over from other donors' samples. The J gene is TRBJ2-7, the V gene TRBV25-1; no DNA is available, so the TRBD1 call from TCRdb remains unchecked. What was sequenced was naive CXCR3+ CD8+ T cells from blood. Subset of the sample: CD45RO-CCR7+CD27+CD95- naive CD8+ T cells expressing CXCR3 (TNR3+). This CDR3 reads CASSWGADEQYF.